One T cell receptor (beta chain) is described in this entry. Its antigen is as yet unknown. A second PCR of 7 to 11 cycles used a sample-barcoded 5' primer and a J-beta primer mix. TCRdb reprocessed the 5' RACE reads with MiXCR, giving one entry per CDR3 protein. The sample includes around 1.5 million distinct CDR3 sequences, 45% to 70% of them seen just once. CDR1 MGHRA and CDR2 YSYEKL come from the germline V gene. V was cut by 1 base and J by 2 bases, with 9 bases left in between. This CDR3 contains 16 residues. This specimen belongs to a study of blood T cells in healthy people across ages. General study findings and limits: TCR beta diversity was tightly associated with the proportion of naive T cells.

Sequencing input: blood. The receptor's source is a young man in good health. The rearrangement joins TRBV4-1 to TRBJ2-6, with D perhaps matching TRBD1 (6 bases). CDR3 in amino acids: CASSQVGAAGANVLTF. The CDR3 nucleotides read TGCGCCAGCAGCCAAGTGGGGGCGGCTGGGGCCAACGTCCTGACTTTC.